A selection of T cell receptor beta chains follows, all from one sample in a study of cytomegalovirus exposure and HLA in healthy donors. This table comes from immunoSEQ multiplex PCR, and its TCRdb copy is limited to in-frame clones, with some not included. The table records about 120,000 clones, about three quarters of them present only once. Sequenced: PBMCs. Receptor source: a woman in her thirties or forties in good health and CMV-seronegative. The CDR3 runs from the conserved cysteine through the conserved F or W. The order of the fields is J gene, clone size, D gene, V gene, CDR3 length, CDR3 DNA, CDR3 protein. The D gene is left open where the match is weak. The size entry is marked missing in some rows and otherwise reads once, few, many or a size class.

J gene: TRBJ2-1
clone size: -
D gene: -
V gene: TRBV9
CDR3 length: 16
CDR3 DNA: TGTGCCAGCAGCGTAGCGAGGCAGGGCGCTCAATTAGAGCAGTTCTTC
CDR3 protein: CASSVARQGAQLEQFF

J gene: TRBJ1-2
clone size: once
D gene: -
V gene: TRBV7-2
CDR3 length: 15
CDR3 DNA: TGTGCCAGCAGCTTATTACAGGCCCCTAACTATGGCTACACCTTC
CDR3 protein: CASSLLQAPNYGYTF

J gene: TRBJ2-2
clone size: -
D gene: TRBD1
V gene: TRBV9
CDR3 length: 16
CDR3 DNA: TGTGCCAGCAGCGGGATGACAGGGTCGAACACCGGGGAGCTGTTTTTT
CDR3 protein: CASSGMTGSNTGELFF

J gene: TRBJ2-1
clone size: -
D gene: TRBD1
V gene: TRBV10-2
CDR3 length: 15
CDR3 DNA: TGCGCCAGCAGATTGGACAGGGGACCCTACAATGAGCAGTTCTTC
CDR3 protein: CASRLDRGPYNEQFF

J gene: TRBJ2-7
clone size: -
D gene: -
V gene: TRBV28
CDR3 length: 13
CDR3 DNA: TGTGCCAGCAGCCCCGCGGGCCCATACGAGCAGTACTTC
CDR3 protein: CASSPAGPYEQYF

J gene: TRBJ1-2
clone size: -
D gene: -
V gene: TRBV6-1
CDR3 length: 12
CDR3 DNA: TGTGCCAGCAGCTATGGGGAGGCAACCTACACCTTC
CDR3 protein: CASSYGEATYTF

J gene: TRBJ2-1
clone size: -
D gene: TRBD1
V gene: TRBV28
CDR3 length: 16
CDR3 DNA: TGTGCCAGCAGTTTGGTGGGACAGGGGGCGTTGAATGAGCAGTTCTTC
CDR3 protein: CASSLVGQGALNEQFF

J gene: TRBJ2-7
clone size: -
D gene: TRBD1
V gene: TRBV10-3
CDR3 length: 15
CDR3 DNA: TGTGCCATCAGTTCCGGGACAGGAAATTCCTACGAGCAGTACTTC
CDR3 protein: CAISSGTGNSYEQYF

J gene: TRBJ1-2
clone size: -
D gene: -
V gene: TRBV11-2
CDR3 length: 12
CDR3 DNA: TGTGCCAGCAGCCCAAGTGTCGGTGGCTACACCTTC
CDR3 protein: CASSPSVGGYTF

J gene: TRBJ1-1
clone size: -
D gene: TRBD1
V gene: TRBV6-6
CDR3 length: 11
CDR3 DNA: TGTGCCAGCAGTAGACAGGGTCAATCTTTCTTT
CDR3 protein: CASSRQGQSFF

J gene: TRBJ2-7
clone size: -
D gene: -
V gene: TRBV7-9
CDR3 length: 12
CDR3 DNA: TGTTCCAGCAGCTTAGCGGCGGCCGAGCAGTACTTC
CDR3 protein: CSSSLAAAEQYF

J gene: TRBJ2-1
clone size: -
D gene: -
V gene: TRBV5-8
CDR3 length: 17
CDR3 DNA: TGTGCCAGCAAGTCAACGGTGGGCGGGAACACCTACAATGAGCAGTTCTTC
CDR3 protein: CASKSTVGGNTYNEQFF

J gene: TRBJ2-7
clone size: -
D gene: -
V gene: TRBV28
CDR3 length: 12
CDR3 DNA: TGTGCCAGCTGGGAGAGCTCCTACGAGCAGTACTTC
CDR3 protein: CASWESSYEQYF